These 25 T cell receptor beta chains were sequenced from one sample in a study of T cell responses to AZD1222 COVID-19 vaccine. This table comes from immunoSEQ multiplex PCR, and its TCRdb copy is limited to in-frame clones, with some not included. The data contain approximately 100,000 clones, about 82% of them seen just once; the ten biggest clones take up 1.4%. Sequencing used peripheral blood, obtained on day 0 of AZD1222 vaccination. These receptors were obtained from an adult in good health.

The chain carries TRBV9 and TRBJ2-1; tentatively, D is TRBD2 (6 bases). V was shortened by 3 bases and J by 0 bases, with 10 bases between the two germline ends. The CDR3 is made up of 15 amino acids. Germline V gene sequence: CDR1 SGDLS, CDR2 YYNGEE. In nucleotides, the CDR3 is TGTGCCAGCAGCGCAGGGACTGCCTCCTACAATGAGCAGTTCTTC. Its protein is CASSAGTASYNEQFF.

The CDR3 DNA is TGTGCCAGCAGTCGGGGTGATGGGAATCAGCCCCAGCATTTT. Protein sequence: CASSRGDGNQPQHF. This chain joins TRBV6-5 and TRBJ1-5; D not resolved. Germline V gene data show CDR1 as MNHEY and CDR2 as SVGAGI. This CDR3 region has 14 residues. Trimming left V 5 bases short and J 4 bases short, with 12 bases between.

This chain joins TRBV27 and TRBJ2-2, with TRBD1 identical over 8 bases. Looked up from germline, CDR1 is MNHEY and CDR2 is SMNVEV (reference sequence). The V and J ends lost 2 bases and 4 bases, in that order; junction bases with no gene match: 6. The CDR3 length is 16 residues. This CDR3 reads CASSLRQGPSTGELFF. CDR3 DNA sequence: TGTGCCAGCAGTTTAAGACAGGGGCCTAGCACCGGGGAGCTGTTTTTT.

The chain carries TRBV28 and TRBJ1-1; possible D gene TRBD1, 5 bases. Germline V lookup: CDR1 MDHEN, CDR2 SYDVKM. Trimming pared 3 bases from V and 7 bases from J, leaving 9 bases between. The CDR3 consists of 12 residues. CDR3 residues: CASSFQGFEAFF. CDR3 DNA: TGTGCCAGCAGTTTTCAGGGATTTGAAGCTTTCTTT.

This chain uses TRBV12-2 with TRBJ2-5; TRBD2 is the table's D call, not checked against the DNA. TRBV12-2 is flagged as a pseudogene. The CDR3 is 19 amino acids. As DNA, the CDR3 is TGTGCAAGTCGCCCCACCGGGACTAGCGGGGAAGGCGCCCAAGAGACCCAGTACTTC. This encodes CASRPTGTSGEGAQETQYF.

The V gene is TRBV9, the J gene TRBJ2-1; TRBD2 aligns across 14 bases. The CDR3 loop spans 15 amino acids. V shed 2 bases, J shed 6 bases, and the junction held 1 base outside the gene matches. The V gene's germline CDR1 is SGDLS and CDR2 YYNGEE. This CDR3 is CASSVTSGGGNEQFF. The CDR3 coding sequence is TGTGCCAGCAGCGTGACTAGCGGGGGGGGCAATGAGCAGTTCTTC.

The CDR3, as DNA: TGTGCCAGTCGGCCGGGACAGGAGCCTTATAGCAATCAGCCCCAGCATTTT. Translating gives CASRPGQEPYSNQPQHF. The rearrangement uses TRBV19 and TRBJ1-5, with 8 bases identical to TRBD1. This CDR3 region has 17 residues. The germline V gene encodes CDR1 LNHDA and CDR2 SQIVND (reference sequence). The J segment lost 0 bases and the V segment lost 8 bases, leaving 12 bases of the junction unmatched.

This chain links TRBV28 with TRBJ1-2; D is perhaps TRBD1 (5 bases). Trimming shortened V by 3 bases and J by 2 bases, and 13 bases separated the two germline ends. CDR3 length: 15 amino acids. CDR1 and CDR2 from the germline V gene are MDHEN and SYDVKM. CDR3 loop: CASSFVGDLNYGYTF. In nucleotides, the CDR3 is TGTGCCAGCAGTTTTGTGGGGGACCTAAACTATGGCTACACCTTC.

This clone was recorded only once. The chain links TRBV11-2 to TRBJ1-6; D is undetermined. The CDR3 totals 16 residues. V lost 3 bases to trimming and J lost 4 bases, with 13 bases between them. The germline CDR1 and CDR2 sequences are SGHAT and FQNNGV. CDR3 region: CASSFTTPAYNSPLHF. CDR3 sequence (DNA): TGTGCCAGCAGCTTTACGACGCCAGCTTATAATTCACCCCTCCACTTT. The full variable domain, with the rest looked up from reference TRBV11-2 and TRBJ1-6, is EAGVAQSPRYKIIEKRQSVAFWCNPISGHATLYWYQQILGQGPKLLIQFQNNGVVDDSQLPKDRFSAERLKGVDSTLKIQPAKLEDSAVYLCASSFTTPAYNSPLHFGNGTRLTVT.

The chain is built from TRBV27 and TRBJ1-2, with 10 bases identical to TRBD1. This CDR3 has 15 residues. V lost 5 bases, J lost 7 bases, and 10 bases stayed unmatched. Germline V gives CDR1 MNHEY, CDR2 SMNVEV (reference sequence). CDR3 DNA: TGTGCCAGCAGTCCCGACGGGACAGGGGTCGGTGGCTACACCTTC. This gives the protein CASSPDGTGVGGYTF.

This rearrangement joins TRBV19 to TRBJ2-5, with TRBD2 matching 10 bases. Trimming at V came to 4 bases and at J to 1 base, leaving 9 bases not matched to a gene. The germline V gene encodes CDR1 LNHDA and CDR2 SQIVND (reference sequence). The CDR3 extends over 17 amino acids. The CDR3 nucleotides read TGTGCCAGTAGTACCCCTGGACTAGCGGAACTCCAAGAGACCCAGTACTTC. It translates to CASSTPGLAELQETQYF. Full variable domain (missing parts from reference TRBV19 and TRBJ2-5): DGGITQSPKYLFRKEGQNVTLSCEQNLNHDAMYWYRQDPGQGLRLIYYSQIVNDFQKGDIAEGYSVSREKKESFPLTVTSAQKNPTAFYLCASSTPGLAELQETQYFGPGTRLLVL.

The chain couples TRBV27 to TRBJ2-7; D tentatively fits TRBD1 or TRBD2 (5 bases each). The germline V and J ends were trimmed by 1 base and 0 bases, with 10 bases remaining between them. CDR1 MNHEY and CDR2 SMNVEV come from the germline V gene (reference sequence). The CDR3 has 15 residues. The CDR3 region is CASSLFGTASYEQYF. CDR3 DNA: TGTGCCAGCAGTTTATTTGGGACCGCCTCCTACGAGCAGTACTTC.

The V call is TRBV5-4, the J call TRBJ2-7; 9 positions agree with TRBD1. The germline gives CDR1 SGHNT, CDR2 YYREEE (reference sequence). V dropped 4 bases and J dropped 6; count of bases not matched to a gene: 11. The CDR3 sequence is 15 residues long. The DNA for the CDR3 is TGTGCCAGCAGCCCACGGACAGGGGACCCCCTCGAGCAGTACTTC. It is translated as CASSPRTGDPLEQYF.

This chain uses TRBV29-1 with TRBJ1-2; the D gene is possibly TRBD1 (5 bases). CDR1 is SQVTM and CDR2 is ANQGSEA in the germline V gene. Trimming left V 0 bases short and J 4 bases short, with 12 bases between. The CDR3 covers 14 residues. The CDR3 DNA follows: TGCAGCGTTGAAGACGGGGGTGTAGGCTATGGCTACACCTTC. Its protein product is CSVEDGGVGYGYTF.

For the CDR3, the DNA is TGCAGCGCCGGACAGGGGGATCAGCCCCAGCATTTT. Its protein product is CSAGQGDQPQHF. The rearrangement uses TRBV29-1 and TRBJ1-5; 10 nucleotides align to TRBD1. The CDR3 spans 12 residues. The V gene's germline CDR1 is SQVTM and CDR2 ANQGSEA. Trimming at V came to 7 bases and at J to 5 bases, leaving 2 bases not matched to a gene.

The chain employs TRBV6-5 and TRBJ1-3; D unresolved. In germline, CDR1 is MNHEY, CDR2 SVGAGI. CDR3 length: 15 amino acids. Trimming removed 4 bases from V and 0 bases from J, with 10 bases in between. The CDR3 reads CASSSASNSGNTIYF. In DNA form, the CDR3 reads TGTGCCAGCAGTTCGGCGTCTAACTCTGGAAACACCATATATTTT.

The chain employs TRBV11-2 and TRBJ2-1; D gene ambiguous. The germline V gene encodes CDR1 SGHAT and CDR2 FQNNGV. The CDR3 has 12 amino acids. Deletions cut 1 base from V and 7 bases from J, with 5 bases between. The CDR3 DNA follows: TGTGCCAGCAGCTTAGGGTGGAATGAGCAGTTCTTC. It translates to CASSLGWNEQFF.

The chain has TRBV30 and TRBJ2-1; D may be TRBD2 (6 bases). Germline CDR1 is GTSNPN and CDR2 is SVGIG (reference sequence). This CDR3 has 14 amino acids. Between the trimmed V and J ends, which lost 1 base and 5 bases, there was a span of 12 bases. The CDR3 is CAWSAGATDNEQFF. CDR3 nucleotides: TGTGCCTGGAGTGCGGGAGCGACGGACAATGAGCAGTTCTTC.

The rearrangement links TRBV6-5 to TRBJ1-6; tentatively, D is TRBD1 (6 bases). The V gene lost 8 bases and the J gene lost 8 bases, with 13 bases spanning the gap. This CDR3 has 13 amino acids. Germline CDR1 is MNHEY and CDR2 is SVGAGI. The CDR3 nucleotides are TGTGCCAGCTCTACAGGGCTCGATTCACCCCTCCACTTT. It translates to CASSTGLDSPLHF.

V gene TRBV11-2 combines with J gene TRBJ2-1; 12 positions agree with TRBD2. The CDR3 loop spans 17 amino acids. The V and J ends lost 5 bases and 5 bases, in that order; junction bases with no gene match: 10. CDR1 is SGHAT and CDR2 is FQNNGV in the germline V gene. The CDR3 loop reads CASSRAKRLAGDNEQFF. CDR3 coding DNA: TGTGCCAGCAGCCGGGCAAAGAGACTAGCGGGAGACAATGAGCAGTTCTTC. The full variable domain, completed using reference TRBV11-2 and TRBJ2-1, is EAGVAQSPRYKIIEKRQSVAFWCNPISGHATLYWYQQILGQGPKLLIQFQNNGVVDDSQLPKDRFSAERLKGVDSTLKIQPAKLEDSAVYLCASSRAKRLAGDNEQFFGPGTRLTVL.

The V gene is TRBV13, the J gene TRBJ2-1, with D unresolved. V lost 1 base to trimming and J lost 6 bases, with 4 bases between them. This CDR3 spans 12 amino acids. From germline, CDR1 is PRHDT and CDR2 FYEKMQ (reference sequence). CDR3 loop: CASSLDANEQFF. Here the CDR3 DNA reads TGTGCCAGCAGCTTAGATGCCAATGAGCAGTTCTTC.

The chain carries TRBV29-1 and TRBJ1-2, with 7 bases matching TRBD1. Unmatched junction bases numbered 6, after V lost 8 bases and J lost 3 bases. The germline V gene has CDR1 SQVTM and CDR2 ANQGSEA. This CDR3 has 12 residues. The CDR3, as DNA: TGCAGCTCAACTCAGGGGGACTATGGCTACACCTTC. Its translation: CSSTQGDYGYTF.

This chain joins TRBV19 and TRBJ2-2, with D perhaps matching TRBD2 (6 bases). The CDR3 spans 15 residues. In germline, CDR1 is LNHDA, CDR2 SQIVND (reference sequence). The germline V and J ends were trimmed by 5 bases and 0 bases, with 10 bases remaining between them. CDR3 protein: CASSSSAANTGELFF. Written as DNA, the CDR3 is TGTGCCAGTAGTTCTAGCGCCGCGAACACCGGGGAGCTGTTTTTT.

The CDR3 DNA follows: TGTGCCAGCAGTTTCCCTCCCGCGAACTATGGCTACACCTTC. It translates to CASSFPPANYGYTF. The chain has TRBV28 and TRBJ1-2; D is unresolved. The CDR3 has 14 residues. V gave up 3 bases and J gave up 2 bases, with 10 bases separating them. The V gene's germline CDR1 is MDHEN and CDR2 SYDVKM.

This rearrangement joins TRBV10-1 to TRBJ2-1, with 7 bases that match TRBD1. This CDR3 spans 14 amino acids. Germline values: CDR1 WNHNN, CDR2 SYGVQD (reference sequence). Trimming removed 4 bases from V and 6 bases from J; junction bases left unmatched: 6. The CDR3 loop is CASSARGHLNEQFF. As DNA, the CDR3 is TGCGCCAGCAGTGCAAGGGGGCACCTCAATGAGCAGTTCTTC.